This TCR beta chain originates from a study of blood T cells in healthy people across ages. The study's findings and limits: Across samples, TCR beta diversity tracked strongly with naive T cell percentage. A conclusive naive versus antigen-experienced comparison was prevented by the unsorted PBMCs.

The second PCR ran about 6 to 12 cycles with a sample-barcoded 5' primer and J-beta primers. One entry per CDR3 protein results from TCRdb running MiXCR on the 5' RACE reads. The repertoire holds approximately 800,000 distinct CDR3 sequences, with around 50% as singletons. With regard to this clonotype: As yet, its antigen is unknown.

The clonotype comes from a man of 80 years or more in good health. Source material: blood.

As DNA, the CDR3 is TGTGCCAGCAGCGTAGAGGTGGGCTTACGAGAGCAGTTCTTC. This encodes CASSVEVGLREQFF. The V call is TRBV9, the J call TRBJ2-1; D call uncertain. The length of the CDR3 is 14 residues. Germline assignment: CDR1 SGDLS and CDR2 YYNGEE. Trimming shortened V by 0 bases and J by 10 bases, and 14 bases separated the two germline ends.